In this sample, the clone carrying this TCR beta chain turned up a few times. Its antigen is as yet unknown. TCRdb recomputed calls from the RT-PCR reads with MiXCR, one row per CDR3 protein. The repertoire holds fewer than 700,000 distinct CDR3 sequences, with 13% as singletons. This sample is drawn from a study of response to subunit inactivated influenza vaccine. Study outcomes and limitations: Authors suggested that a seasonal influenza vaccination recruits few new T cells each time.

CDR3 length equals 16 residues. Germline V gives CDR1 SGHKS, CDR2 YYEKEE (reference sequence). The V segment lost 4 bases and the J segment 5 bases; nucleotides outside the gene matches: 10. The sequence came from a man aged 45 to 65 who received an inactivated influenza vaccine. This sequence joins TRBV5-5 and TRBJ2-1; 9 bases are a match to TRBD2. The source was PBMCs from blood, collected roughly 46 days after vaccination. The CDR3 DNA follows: TGTGCCAGCAGCATGCTGCCGGGACTAGCCGACAATGAGCAGTTCTTC. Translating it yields CASSMLPGLADNEQFF.